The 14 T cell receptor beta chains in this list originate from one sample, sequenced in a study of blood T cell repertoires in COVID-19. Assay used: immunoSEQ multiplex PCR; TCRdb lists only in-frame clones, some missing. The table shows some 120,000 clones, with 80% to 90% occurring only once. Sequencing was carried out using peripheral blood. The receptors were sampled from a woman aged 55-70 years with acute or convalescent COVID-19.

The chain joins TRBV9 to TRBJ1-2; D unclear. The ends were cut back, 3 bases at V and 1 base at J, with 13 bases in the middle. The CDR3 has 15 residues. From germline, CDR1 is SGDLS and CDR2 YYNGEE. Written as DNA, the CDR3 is TGTGCCAGCAGCGGTGAGGGAAGGGTTAACTATGGCTACACCTTC. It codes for CASSGEGRVNYGYTF.

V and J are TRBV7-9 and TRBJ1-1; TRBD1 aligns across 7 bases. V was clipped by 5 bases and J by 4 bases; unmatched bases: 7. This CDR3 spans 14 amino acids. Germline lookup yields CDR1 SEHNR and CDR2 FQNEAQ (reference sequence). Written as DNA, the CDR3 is TGTGCCAGCAGCCACGGGGGACAGAGCACTGAAGCTTTCTTT. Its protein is CASSHGGQSTEAFF.

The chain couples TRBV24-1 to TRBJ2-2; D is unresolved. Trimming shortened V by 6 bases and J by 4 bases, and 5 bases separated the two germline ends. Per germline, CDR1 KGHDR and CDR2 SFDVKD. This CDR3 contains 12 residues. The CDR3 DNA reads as TGTGCCACCAGTTTATTCACCGGGGAGCTGTTTTTT. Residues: CATSLFTGELFF.

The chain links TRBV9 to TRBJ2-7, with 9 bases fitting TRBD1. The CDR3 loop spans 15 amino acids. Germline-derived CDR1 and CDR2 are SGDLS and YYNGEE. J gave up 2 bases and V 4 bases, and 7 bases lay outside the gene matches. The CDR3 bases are TGTGCCAGCAGCCTCGGACAGGGGAGCGCCTACGAGCAGTACTTC. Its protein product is CASSLGQGSAYEQYF.

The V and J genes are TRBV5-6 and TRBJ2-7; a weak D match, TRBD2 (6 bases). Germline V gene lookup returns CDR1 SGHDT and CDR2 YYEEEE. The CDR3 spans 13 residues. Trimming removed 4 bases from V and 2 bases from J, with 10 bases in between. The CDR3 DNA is TGTGCCAGCAGCGGTTGGGAGGCCTACGAGCAGTACGTC. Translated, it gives CASSGWEAYEQYV.

CDR3 bases: TGTGCCAGTACACAGGCCCGACGCTCTGGAAACACCATATATTTT. This gives the protein CASTQARRSGNTIYF. The chain joins TRBV6-6 to TRBJ1-3; weak D call: TRBD1 (5 bases). The germline V gene has CDR1 MNHNY and CDR2 SVGAGI (reference sequence). Trimming took off 9 bases at V and 0 bases at J, with 15 bases between the two ends. The CDR3 consists of 15 residues.

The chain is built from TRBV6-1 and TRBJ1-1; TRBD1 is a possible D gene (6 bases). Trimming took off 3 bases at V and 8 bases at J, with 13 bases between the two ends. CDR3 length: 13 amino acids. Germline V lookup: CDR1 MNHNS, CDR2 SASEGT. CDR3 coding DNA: TGTGCCAGCAGTGACCGGGGGGGCGGGGAAGCTTTCTTT. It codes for CASSDRGGGEAFF.

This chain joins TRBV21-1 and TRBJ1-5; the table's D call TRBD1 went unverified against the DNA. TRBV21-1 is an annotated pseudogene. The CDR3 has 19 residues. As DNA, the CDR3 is TGTGCCAGCAGCAATGAGGTAGGACAGGGGATGACTAGCAATCAGCCCCAGCATTTT. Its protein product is CASSNEVGQGMTSNQPQHF.

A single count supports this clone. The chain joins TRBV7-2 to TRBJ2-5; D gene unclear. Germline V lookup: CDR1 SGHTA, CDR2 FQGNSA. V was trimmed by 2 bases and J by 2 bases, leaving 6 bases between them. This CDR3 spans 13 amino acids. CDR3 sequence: CASSLTLQETQYF. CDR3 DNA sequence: TGTGCCAGCAGCTTAACTCTACAAGAGACCCAGTACTTC. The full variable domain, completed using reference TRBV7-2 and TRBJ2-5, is GAGVSQSPSNKVTEKGKDVELRCDPISGHTALYWYRQSLGQGLEFLIYFQGNSAPDKSGLPSDRFSAERTGGSVSTLTIQRTQQEDSAVYLCASSLTLQETQYFGPGTRLLVL.

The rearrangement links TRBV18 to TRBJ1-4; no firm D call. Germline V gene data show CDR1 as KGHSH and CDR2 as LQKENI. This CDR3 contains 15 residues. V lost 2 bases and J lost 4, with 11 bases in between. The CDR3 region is CASSPGGGFNEKLFF. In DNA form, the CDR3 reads TGTGCCAGCTCACCAGGAGGAGGGTTTAATGAAAAACTGTTTTTT.

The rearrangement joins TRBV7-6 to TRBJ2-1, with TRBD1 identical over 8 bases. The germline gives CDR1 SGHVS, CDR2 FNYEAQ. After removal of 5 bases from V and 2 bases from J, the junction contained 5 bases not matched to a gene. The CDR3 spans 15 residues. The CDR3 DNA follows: TGTGCCAGCAGCCCCCGGACAGGGACCTACAATGAGCAGTTCTTC. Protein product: CASSPRTGTYNEQFF.

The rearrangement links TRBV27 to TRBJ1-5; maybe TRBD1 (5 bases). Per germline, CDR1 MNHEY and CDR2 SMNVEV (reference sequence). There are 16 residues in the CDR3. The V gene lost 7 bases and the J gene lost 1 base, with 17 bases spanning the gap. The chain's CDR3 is CASKVGGRASNQPQHF. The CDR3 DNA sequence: TGTGCCAGCAAAGTGGGCGGCAGGGCCAGCAATCAGCCCCAGCATTTT.

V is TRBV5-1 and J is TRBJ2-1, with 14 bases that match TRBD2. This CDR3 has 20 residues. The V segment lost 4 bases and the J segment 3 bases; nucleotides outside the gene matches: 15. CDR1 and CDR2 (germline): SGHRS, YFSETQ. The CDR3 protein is CASSPLGGLAGAQSYNEQFF. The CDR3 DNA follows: TGCGCCAGCAGCCCCCTTGGGGGACTAGCGGGAGCCCAAAGCTACAATGAGCAGTTCTTC.

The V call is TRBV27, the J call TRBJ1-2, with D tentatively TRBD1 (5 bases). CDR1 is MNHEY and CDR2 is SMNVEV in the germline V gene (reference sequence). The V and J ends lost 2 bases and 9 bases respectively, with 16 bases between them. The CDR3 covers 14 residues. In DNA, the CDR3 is TGTGCCAGCAGTTTACTCGGGGGATCTGGTAGCTACACCTTC. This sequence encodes CASSLLGGSGSYTF.